The 29 T cell receptor beta chains reported below all come from one sample, sequenced in a study of cytomegalovirus exposure and HLA in healthy donors. Both 60 Vbeta primers and 13 Jbeta primers went into the PCR. The method was immunoSEQ multiplex PCR; TCRdb's version includes in-frame clones alone and lacks a portion of them. The table shows some 170,000 clones, with roughly 76% occurring only once. The sequenced material came from PBMCs. Receptors originate from a woman under 30 in good health and CMV-seropositive.

The J gene is TRBJ1-6, the V gene TRBV5-1, with 7 bases matching TRBD1. J gave up 6 bases and V 3 bases, and 6 bases lay outside the gene matches. CDR3 length equals 15 residues. CDR1 and CDR2 (germline): SGHRS, YFSETQ. The CDR3 DNA sequence: TGCGCCAGCAGCTCTGAGGACAGGCCTAATTCACCCCTCCACTTT. Translation: CASSSEDRPNSPLHF.

V gene TRBV4-2 combines with J gene TRBJ2-1; D is uncertain. From germline, CDR1 is LGHNA and CDR2 YNFKEQ. The CDR3 is made up of 14 amino acids. V lost 1 base and J 2 bases, leaving 6 bases between the germline ends. CDR3 region: CASSQAPAYNEQFF. In DNA, the CDR3 is TGTGCCAGCAGCCAAGCTCCGGCCTACAATGAGCAGTTCTTC.

Remarks on this clone: At one of its ends the junction is not consistent with the germline gene, which may arise from a read error. The rearrangement links TRBV29-1 to TRBJ1-2; 8 positions match TRBD1. The CDR3 contains 11 residues. CDR1 is SQVTM, CDR2 ANQGSEA, per germline. CDR3 DNA sequence: TGCAGCGTTGCCAGGGGGCCGGAACTAGCCTTC. This codes for CSVARGPELAF.

This rearrangement joins TRBV5-1 to TRBJ2-3, with unresolved D. This CDR3 is 13 amino acids long. Germline V gene lookup returns CDR1 SGHRS and CDR2 YFSETQ. Trimming shortened V by 5 bases and J by 1 base, and 8 bases separated the two germline ends. CDR3 in DNA: TGCGCCAGCAGGCCGGCGGGCACAGATACGCAGTATTTT. It encodes CASRPAGTDTQYF. Full variable domain (rest looked up from reference TRBV5-1 and TRBJ2-3): KAGVTQTPRYLIKTRGQQVTLSCSPISGHRSVSWYQQTPGQGLQFLFEYFSETQRNKGNFPGRFSGRQFSNSRSEMNVSTLELGDSALYLCASRPAGTDTQYFGPGTRLTVL.

This clone was seen only a few times. V and J are TRBV5-1 and TRBJ2-5; possible D gene TRBD1, 6 bases. The germline CDR1 and CDR2 sequences are SGHRS and YFSETQ. The CDR3 is made up of 16 amino acids. V lost 0 bases to trimming and J lost 2 bases, with 14 bases between them. The CDR3 sequence: CASSLARGGGQETQYF. For the CDR3, the DNA is TGCGCCAGCAGCTTGGCCAGGGGTGGGGGTCAAGAGACCCAGTACTTC.

This clone has only a few counts. The chain joins TRBV27 to TRBJ1-6; TRBD1 aligns across 7 bases. Per the germline V gene, CDR1 is MNHEY and CDR2 is SMNVEV (reference sequence). V shed 3 bases and J 7 bases; nucleotides not matched to a gene: 3. CDR3 size: 14 residues. CDR3 sequence: CASSLPGGNSPLHF. The CDR3 nucleotides are TGTGCCAGCAGTTTGCCAGGGGGAAATTCACCCCTCCACTTT.

The V call is TRBV29-1, the J call TRBJ1-3; no reliable D call. V dropped 4 bases and J dropped 4 bases, with 11 bases sitting between them. From germline, CDR1 is SQVTM and CDR2 ANQGSEA. The CDR3 loop spans 13 amino acids. The CDR3 DNA reads TGCAGCGTTGTGGAGGCGATGGGAAACACCATATATTTT. The encoded protein is CSVVEAMGNTIYF.

This chain connects TRBV27 to TRBJ2-5, with D perhaps TRBD2 (5 bases). This CDR3 contains 13 residues. Germline V CDR1 and CDR2: MNHEY, SMNVEV (reference sequence). Trimming took 11 bases from V and 2 from J, leaving 15 bases between them. The CDR3 loop reads CAQSSGDQETQYF. In DNA, the CDR3 is TGTGCCCAAAGTTCCGGGGATCAAGAGACCCAGTACTTC.

The chain carries TRBV2 and TRBJ2-7; TRBD1 matches at 9 bases. After removal of 3 bases from V and 5 bases from J, the junction contained 5 bases not matched to a gene. The germline V gene encodes CDR1 SNHLY and CDR2 FYNNEI. The CDR3 runs 14 residues. CDR3 DNA: TGTGCCAGCAGTGACCGGGACAGGGCTCACGAGCAGTACTTC. Its translation: CASSDRDRAHEQYF.

V usage is TRBV4-2 and J usage is TRBJ1-5; D may be TRBD1 (6 bases). CDR1 is LGHNA, CDR2 YNFKEQ, per germline. The length of the CDR3 is 16 residues. V lost 1 base and J 5 bases, leaving 15 bases between the germline ends. The CDR3 bases are TGTGCCAGCAGCCAAGGGCAAGGGGGTAATCATCAGCCCCAGCATTTT. It specifies CASSQGQGGNHQPQHF.

The chain employs TRBV7-6 and TRBJ2-5; D possibly corresponds to TRBD1 (7 bases). The CDR3 has 15 residues. Germline assignment: CDR1 SGHVS and CDR2 FNYEAQ. V was shortened by 4 bases and J by 4 bases, with 16 bases between the two germline ends. CDR3 in DNA: TGTGCCAGCAGCTACCGGGAGACAGGGCGAGAGACCCAGTACTTC. Translating gives CASSYRETGRETQYF.

This clone occurred once. The same CDR3 also results from other DNA sequences found in this sample. The V call is TRBV27, the J call TRBJ1-2; tentatively, D is TRBD1 (6 bases). CDR1 is MNHEY, CDR2 SMNVEV, per germline (reference sequence). V lost 2 bases, J lost 2 bases, and 6 bases lay in between. The CDR3 is 13 residues long. CDR3 residues: CASSLRGNYGYTF. The CDR3 bases are TGTGCCAGCAGTTTAAGGGGGAACTATGGCTACACCTTC.

The chain recombines TRBV29-1 with TRBJ1-2, with 9 positions matching TRBD1. This CDR3 is 13 amino acids long. CDR1 is SQVTM, CDR2 ANQGSEA, per germline. V dropped 3 bases and J dropped 7; count of bases not matched to a gene: 6. Written as DNA, the CDR3 is TGCAGCGTTGATCCACAGGGGGCAGGTGGCTACACCTTC. Its protein is CSVDPQGAGGYTF.

The chain carries TRBV7-3 and TRBJ2-1; 8 bases match TRBD2. Germline V lookup: CDR1 SGHTA, CDR2 FQGTGA. V gave up 4 bases and J gave up 2 bases; unmatched junction bases: 4. The CDR3 runs to 15 residues. The CDR3 loop is CASSSGGLAYNEQFF. CDR3 nucleotide sequence: TGTGCCAGCAGCTCGGGGGGACTAGCCTACAATGAGCAGTTCTTC.

This chain connects TRBV28 to TRBJ1-1; 8 bases match TRBD1. The length of the CDR3 is 15 residues. V shed 4 bases and J 1 base; nucleotides not matched to a gene: 5. Germline V gives CDR1 MDHEN, CDR2 SYDVKM. Here the CDR3 reads CASSSTGAKNTEAFF. DNA of the CDR3: TGTGCCAGCAGTTCGACAGGGGCAAAGAACACTGAAGCTTTCTTT.

V gene TRBV4-1 combines with J gene TRBJ1-5, with no clear D. The CDR3 loop spans 13 amino acids. Deletions cut 0 bases from V and 4 bases from J, with 4 bases between. Germline CDR1 and CDR2: MGHRA and YSYEKL. In DNA, the CDR3 is TGCGCCAGCAGCCAAGACGTGAATCAGCCCCAGCATTTT. This gives the protein CASSQDVNQPQHF.

This clone was counted only a few times. The chain combines TRBV7-9 with TRBJ2-3; 7 bases are shared with TRBD1. Germline trimming cut 5 bases from V and 2 bases from J; bases unmatched to any gene: 7. Germline CDR1 is SEHNR and CDR2 is FQNEAQ (reference sequence). The CDR3 covers 15 residues. The DNA for the CDR3 is TGTGCCAGCAGCCATCGACAGGGATCCACAGATACGCAGTATTTT. Its protein product is CASSHRQGSTDTQYF. The full variable domain, rest sourced from reference TRBV7-9 and TRBJ2-3, is DTGVSQNPRHKITKRGQNVTFRCDPISEHNRLYWYRQTLGQGPEFLTYFQNEAQLEKSRLLSDRFSAERPKGSFSTLEIQRTEQGDSAMYLCASSHRQGSTDTQYFGPGTRLTVL.

The chain joins TRBV2 to TRBJ2-5; the D gene is possibly TRBD2 (6 bases). The J call may be wrong; the DNA end is better matched by TRBJ2-7. The CDR3 is made up of 12 amino acids. CDR1 is SNHLY and CDR2 is FYNNEI in the germline V gene. In DNA form, the CDR3 reads TGTGCCAGCAGCCCTAGCGCCTACGAGCAGTACTTC. It is translated as CASSPSAYEQYF.

The rearrangement uses TRBV5-1 and TRBJ1-2, with D perhaps TRBD1 (6 bases). Germline lookup yields CDR1 SGHRS and CDR2 YFSETQ. V lost 4 bases and J lost 6, with 25 bases in between. This CDR3 spans 17 amino acids. The CDR3 spells CASSLDSHTTQVNGYTF. The CDR3 nucleotides read TGCGCCAGCAGCCTGGACAGTCATACCACTCAAGTGAATGGCTACACCTTC.

This chain joins TRBV9 and TRBJ2-7; 11 nucleotides align to TRBD2. Germline values: CDR1 SGDLS, CDR2 YYNGEE. After removal of 0 bases from V and 2 bases from J, the junction contained 4 bases not matched to a gene. The CDR3 spans 16 residues. This CDR3 reads CASSVAASGGTYEQYF. Written as DNA, the CDR3 is TGTGCCAGCAGCGTAGCCGCTAGCGGGGGGACCTACGAGCAGTACTTC.

The CDR3 reads CASSEGLAGETDTQYF. CDR3 nucleotides: TGTGCCAGCAGCGAGGGACTAGCGGGGGAGACAGATACGCAGTATTTT. This chain links TRBV13 with TRBJ2-3; 14 nucleotides match TRBD2. The V and J ends lost 5 bases and 3 bases, in that order; junction bases with no gene match: 4. The CDR3 has 16 residues. Per the germline V gene, CDR1 is PRHDT and CDR2 is FYEKMQ (reference sequence).

This rearrangement joins TRBV6-5 to TRBJ1-6; 9 nucleotides line up with TRBD1. Germline values: CDR1 MNHEY, CDR2 SVGAGI. Trimming took 1 base from V and 7 from J; bases not matched to a gene: 5. This CDR3 spans 16 amino acids. The CDR3 DNA reads TGTGCCAGCAGTTACTATGGGACAGGGAGGAATTCACCCCTCCACTTT. This gives the protein CASSYYGTGRNSPLHF.

V gene TRBV7-8 combines with J gene TRBJ2-7, with 8 nucleotides matching TRBD2. This CDR3 is 14 amino acids long. Germline V gene sequence: CDR1 SGHVS, CDR2 FQNEAQ. Losses at the gene ends were 3 bases for V and 7 bases for J; bases not matched to a gene: 8. The CDR3 DNA sequence: TGTGCCAGCAGCTTGGGGACTAGTCAGGATGAGCAGTACTTC. Its protein product is CASSLGTSQDEQYF. The full variable domain, completed using reference TRBV7-8 and TRBJ2-7, is GAGVSQSPRYKVAKRGQDVALRCDPISGHVSLFWYQQALGQGPEFLTYFQNEAQLDKSGLPSDRFFAERPEGSVSTLKIQRTQQEDSAVYLCASSLGTSQDEQYFGPGTRLTVT.

This rearrangement joins TRBV7-2 to TRBJ1-2; a weak D match, TRBD1 (6 bases). The V gene's germline CDR1 is SGHTA and CDR2 FQGNSA. CDR3 length: 16 amino acids. V lost 0 bases and J 2 bases, leaving 13 bases between the germline ends. The CDR3 coding sequence is TGTGCCAGCAGCTTAGCGACAGGCCGTTCAAACTATGGCTACACCTTC. Its translation is CASSLATGRSNYGYTF.

The V and J genes are TRBV5-3 and TRBJ1-2; TRBD1 matches 8 bases. TRBV5-3 is an ORF; its function is uncertain. Losses at the gene ends were 2 bases for V and 4 bases for J; bases not matched to a gene: 7. The CDR3 has 15 residues. The CDR3 DNA sequence: TGTGCCAGAAGCTTTGGCAGGGGGCAAAGCTATGGCTACACCTTC. This gives the protein CARSFGRGQSYGYTF.

The J gene is TRBJ2-3, the V gene TRBV28; a weak D match, TRBD1 (6 bases). Germline loops: CDR1 MDHEN, CDR2 SYDVKM. The CDR3 is 18 amino acids. Trimming cost V 3 bases and J 0 bases, with 19 bases left between them. CDR3 residues: CASSFPTNGTGSTDTQYF. In DNA form, the CDR3 reads TGTGCCAGCAGTTTCCCAACAAATGGAACAGGGAGCACAGATACGCAGTATTTT.

The V gene is TRBV7-9, the J gene TRBJ2-1, with TRBD1 identical over 8 bases. J gave up 2 bases and V 8 bases, and 5 bases lay outside the gene matches. CDR3 length: 14 residues. From germline, CDR1 is SEHNR and CDR2 FQNEAQ (reference sequence). CDR3 in amino acids: CASGSGGPYNEQFF. The DNA for the CDR3 is TGTGCCAGCGGCTCAGGGGGCCCCTACAATGAGCAGTTCTTC.

The rearrangement joins TRBV19 to TRBJ1-5; D possibly corresponds to TRBD1 (6 bases). Looked up from germline, CDR1 is LNHDA and CDR2 is SQIVND (reference sequence). The CDR3 totals 14 residues. V lost 8 bases and J 0 bases, leaving 11 bases between the germline ends. CDR3 bases: TGTGCCAGTCAGGGGTTGGGTAGCAATCAGCCCCAGCATTTT. This codes for CASQGLGSNQPQHF.

The rearrangement joins TRBV6-5 to TRBJ1-1; TRBD1 agrees at 9 bases. CDR1 and CDR2 (germline): MNHEY, SVGAGI. The CDR3 has 11 residues. V was pared by 4 bases and J by 11 bases, with 2 bases of the junction left unmatched. CDR3 sequence reads: CASSFDRGAFF. The DNA of the CDR3 is TGTGCCAGCAGTTTCGACAGGGGGGCTTTCTTT.